This T cell receptor beta chain comes out of a study of cytomegalovirus exposure and HLA in healthy donors. The CDR3 contains 14 residues. The germline gives CDR1 SNHLY, CDR2 FYNNEI. Trimming pared 2 bases from V and 1 base from J, leaving 9 bases between. It was with 60 Vbeta and 13 Jbeta primers that the PCR ran. This table comes from immunoSEQ multiplex PCR, and its TCRdb copy is limited to in-frame clones, with some not included. The sample comprises more than 85,000 clones, roughly 82% of which are singletons, and 1.2% rests with the top ten. This clone was recorded a few times. This TCR came from a woman younger than 30 in good health and CMV-seronegative. Sequencing was carried out using PBMCs. V is TRBV2 and J is TRBJ2-7, with D hard to call. The CDR3 DNA reads TGTGCCAGCAGTGAATTCCAGGTGTCCTACGAGCAGTACTTC. Translation: CASSEFQVSYEQYF.